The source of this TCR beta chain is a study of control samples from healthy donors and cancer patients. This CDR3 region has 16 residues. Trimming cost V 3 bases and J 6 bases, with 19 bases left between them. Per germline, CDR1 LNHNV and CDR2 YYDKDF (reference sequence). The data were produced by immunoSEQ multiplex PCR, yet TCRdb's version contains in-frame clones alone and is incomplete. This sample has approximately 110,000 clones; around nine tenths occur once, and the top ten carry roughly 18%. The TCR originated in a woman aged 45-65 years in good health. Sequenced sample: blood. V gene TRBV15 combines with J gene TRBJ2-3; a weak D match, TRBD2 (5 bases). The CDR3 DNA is TGTGCCACCAGCAGCCTAGGCGGCCTTACGGGGGATACGCAGTATTTT. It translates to CATSSLGGLTGDTQYF.